This T cell receptor (beta chain) was obtained from a study of spatial heterogeneity in lung cancer. Overall study results and limits: Counts of expanded alpha and beta TCRs within tumors tracked the tumor nonsynonymous mutation count.

The CDR3 totals 12 residues. Germline CDR1 and CDR2: MNHNY and SVGAGI (reference sequence). Between the trimmed V and J ends, which lost 2 bases and 5 bases, there was a span of 7 bases. Every molecule of TCR cDNA had its own unique molecular identifier. TCRdb passed the 5' RACE reads through MiXCR, listing each CDR3 protein once. The data hold about 6,800 distinct CDR3 sequences, with over 11% observed a single time. The time point: sample taken at primary tumor resection. This clonotype was detected ten times or more. Its antigen is as yet unknown. With the library built for alpha chains, this beta chain is off target and its frequency is not meaningful.

The sequence derives from a male donor with early-stage non-small cell lung cancer. The chain recombines TRBV6-6 with TRBJ2-7; D tentatively fits TRBD1 or TRBD2 (5 bases each). The starting material was lung tumor tissue, obtained at surgery. The chain's CDR3 is CASSYGGHEQYF. The CDR3 nucleotides read TGTGCCAGCAGTTACGGGGGTCACGAGCAGTACTTC.